The rows below give T cell receptor beta chains drawn from one sample of a study of T cell repertoires in cytomegalovirus infection. From the reads, TCRdb called clonotypes with MiXCR, one entry per CDR3 protein. Of approximately 89,000 distinct CDR3 sequences in the sample, around 32% are singletons; the top ten hold approximately 71%. Antigens of these TCRs are unknown. The material sequenced was CD8+ T cells from cultured PBMCs, taken from culture after CMV antigen stimulation. These receptors were collected from a human donor in good health (CMV status not recorded). Some clones in this sample may be carry-over from other donors' samples. Each CDR3 is given with its conserved first and last residue. The D gene is left open where the match is weak. Size is omitted from some rows. Given values are once, few, many or a class for expanded clones.

V gene: TRBV29-1; J gene: TRBJ2-1; D gene: .; clone size: many; CDR3 protein: CSSRGDNEQFF; CDR3 DNA: TGCAGCTCGAGAGGGGACAATGAGCAGTTCTTC
V gene: TRBV4-1; J gene: TRBJ2-2; D gene: .; clone size: few; CDR3 protein: CASSQAFRGFGELFF; CDR3 DNA: TGCGCCAGCAGCCAAGCCTTCAGGGGTTTCGGGGAGCTGTTTTTT
V gene: TRBV12-3/TRBV12-4; J gene: TRBJ2-1; D gene: .; clone size: .; CDR3 protein: CATSWRLSYNEQFF; CDR3 DNA: TGTGCCACAAGCTGGCGGCTCTCCTACAATGAGCAGTTCTTC
V gene: TRBV27; J gene: TRBJ2-1; D gene: TRBD2; clone size: .; CDR3 protein: CASRYTSGGPPEQFF; CDR3 DNA: TGTGCCAGCAGATATACTAGCGGGGGTCCACCCGAGCAGTTCTTC
V gene: TRBV6-5; J gene: TRBJ1-1; D gene: .; clone size: .; CDR3 protein: CASSYSRFRQNTEAFF; CDR3 DNA: TGTGCCAGCAGTTACTCGAGGTTCAGGCAGAACACTGAAGCTTTCTTT
V gene: TRBV7-9; J gene: TRBJ2-3; D gene: TRBD2; clone size: few; CDR3 protein: CASSFRTSGVNTQYF; CDR3 DNA: TGTGCCAGCAGCTTCAGGACTAGCGGGGTAAATACGCAGTATTTT
V gene: TRBV19; J gene: TRBJ1-6; D gene: .; clone size: once; CDR3 protein: CATGTGNSPLHF; CDR3 DNA: TGTGCCACGGGGACCGGTAATTCACCCCTCCACTTT
V gene: TRBV2; J gene: TRBJ2-2; D gene: TRBD1; clone size: many; CDR3 protein: CASGRGLTGELFF; CDR3 DNA: TGTGCCAGCGGCAGGGGGCTAACCGGGGAGCTGTTTTTT
V gene: TRBV27; J gene: TRBJ1-6; D gene: TRBD1; clone size: .; CDR3 protein: CASSFQDRGGSPLHF; CDR3 DNA: TGTGCCAGCAGTTTCCAGGACAGGGGCGGATCACCCCTCCACTTT
V gene: TRBV7-6; J gene: TRBJ1-2; D gene: TRBD1; clone size: .; CDR3 protein: CASSYGQGAHGYTF; CDR3 DNA: TGTGCCAGCAGCTACGGACAGGGGGCCCATGGCTACACCTTC
V gene: TRBV5-3; J gene: TRBJ2-7; D gene: .; clone size: .; CDR3 protein: CASSRRGTGREQYF; CDR3 DNA: TGTGCCAGCAGTCGGCGGGGGACAGGTCGCGAGCAGTACTTC
V gene: TRBV2; J gene: TRBJ2-7; D gene: .; clone size: .; CDR3 protein: CASSDLGHSYEQYF; CDR3 DNA: TGTGCCAGCAGTGATTTGGGGCACTCCTACGAGCAGTACTTC
V gene: TRBV9; J gene: TRBJ1-6; D gene: .; clone size: .; CDR3 protein: CASSVGGTWVGSPLHF; CDR3 DNA: TGTGCCAGCAGCGTAGGGGGGACATGGGTGGGATCACCCCTCCACTTT
V gene: TRBV7-2; J gene: TRBJ2-1; D gene: TRBD2; clone size: many; CDR3 protein: CASSGRGTSGGYEQFF; CDR3 DNA: TGTGCCAGCAGTGGGCGTGGGACTAGCGGGGGATATGAGCAGTTCTTC